One and the same sample provided the 17 T cell receptor beta chains below, sequenced in a study of T cells in Graves' hyperthyroidism and ophthalmopathy. It was RNA transcripts that yielded the amplified TCR beta CDR3 regions. Initially, a first-round RT-PCR of the TCR CDR3 employed the HTBI primer set. TCRdb itself ran the multiplex PCR reads through MiXCR, one entry per CDR3 protein. The table lists around 480,000 distinct CDR3 sequences, about an eighth of them singletons, with 15% to 20% in the top ten. Sequenced input: blood. The receptors here all came from a woman younger than 35 with Graves' hyperthyroidism.

This clonotype was observed at least ten times. V is TRBV15 and J is TRBJ2-3; possibly TRBD1 or TRBD2 for D (7 bases each). The CDR3 totals 15 residues. Germline CDR1 and CDR2: LNHNV and YYDKDF (reference sequence). Deletions cut 7 bases from V and 4 bases from J, with 18 bases between. CDR3 bases: TGTGCCACCACCTCGGGAGGAGGGGGCGCAGATACGCAGTATTTT. Protein product: CATTSGGGGADTQYF.

There are many counts of this clonotype. The chain couples TRBV6-1 to TRBJ1-2; D gene unclear. Deletions cut 6 bases from V and 8 bases from J, with 16 bases between. Germline loops: CDR1 MNHNS, CDR2 SASEGT. This CDR3 contains 13 residues. CDR3 amino acids: CASREGPFGGYTF. Written as DNA, the CDR3 is TGTGCCAGCAGGGAGGGCCCCTTCGGAGGCTACACCTTC.

This clonotype was detected many times. The chain couples TRBV12-3 or TRBV12-4 to TRBJ2-5, with TRBD2 matching over 14 bases. The CDR3 is 15 amino acids. J gave up 5 bases and V 7 bases, and 6 bases lay outside the gene matches. CDR3 loop: CASTPGTSGSETQYF. CDR3 nucleotides: TGTGCCAGCACCCCAGGGACTAGCGGGAGTGAGACCCAGTACTTC.

The CDR3 spells CASSLGIRLGQKDTQYF. DNA of the CDR3: TGTGCCAGCAGCTTAGGAATTCGACTAGGCCAAAAAGATACGCAGTATTTT. The rearrangement uses TRBV7-7 and TRBJ2-3; TRBD2 is a possible D gene (6 bases). Germline V gene sequence: CDR1 SSHAT, CDR2 FNYEAQ (reference sequence). The CDR3 is made up of 17 amino acids. The V end was cut by 1 base, the J end by 5 bases, with 19 bases between. Supplemented by reference TRBV7-7 and TRBJ2-3, the full variable domain reads GAGVSQSPRYKVTKRGQDVTLRCDPISSHATLYWYQQALGQGPEFLTYFNYEAQPDKSGLPSDRFSAERPEGSISTLTIQRTEQRDSAMYRCASSLGIRLGQKDTQYFGPGTRLTVL.

This clonotype has a handful of counts. The rearrangement uses TRBV19 and TRBJ2-5; D remains ambiguous. Trimming stripped 3 bases from V and 4 bases from J, with 6 bases between. Germline V gene sequence: CDR1 LNHDA, CDR2 SQIVND (reference sequence). CDR3 size: 12 residues. CDR3 bases: TGTGCCAGTAGTATGACGTTAGAGACCCAGTACTTC. It codes for CASSMTLETQYF.

This clonotype was counted ten times or more. V usage is TRBV12-3 or TRBV12-4 and J usage is TRBJ2-4; D unclear. There are 16 residues in the CDR3. V was trimmed by 2 bases and J by 5 bases, leaving 16 bases between them. The CDR3 loop reads CASSLKTQSGENIQYF. The CDR3 coding sequence is TGTGCCAGCAGTTTAAAGACCCAATCCGGCGAAAACATTCAGTACTTC.

This clonotype was seen repeatedly, ten times or more. The chain combines TRBV18 with TRBJ1-2; 7 nucleotides agree with TRBD1. Per germline, CDR1 KGHSH and CDR2 LQKENI. CDR3 length equals 15 residues. Trimming at V came to 2 bases and at J to 6 bases, leaving 9 bases not matched to a gene. DNA of the CDR3: TGTGCCAGCTCACCAAGGGGGCGACAGACCGATGGCTACACCTTC. The encoded protein is CASSPRGRQTDGYTF.

This clonotype was seen only a few times. V usage is TRBV27 and J usage is TRBJ1-5; D unresolved. The CDR3 has 14 residues. With 5 bases removed from V and 6 bases from J, the gap between germline ends came to 14 bases. Germline V gene data show CDR1 as MNHEY and CDR2 as SMNVEV (reference sequence). This CDR3 is CASSRGNGPQPQHF. DNA for the CDR3: TGTGCCAGCAGTCGCGGGAATGGGCCTCAGCCCCAGCATTTT.

This clonotype was counted only a few times. The J gene is TRBJ2-3, the V gene TRBV12-5; the match to TRBD2 covers 7 bases. This CDR3 has 17 amino acids. The germline V gene encodes CDR1 LGHNT and CDR2 FRNRAP. The V gene end was trimmed by 1 base and the J gene end by 4 bases; junction bases not matched to a gene: 11. Here the CDR3 DNA reads TGTGCTAGTGGTTTGGCTGGGGGACTAAAAGGACCAGATACGCAGTATTTT. Translation gives CASGLAGGLKGPDTQYF.

This clonotype appeared a few times. A much larger clonotype is one base distant, so this may be a read error. The V and J genes are TRBV10-3 and TRBJ2-3, with D possibly TRBD2 on 6 matching bases. This CDR3 has 16 residues. Per the germline V gene, CDR1 is ENHRY and CDR2 is SYGVKD. Trimming removed 0 bases at V and 8 bases at J, with 18 bases between. The CDR3 reads CAISESWLAIAGTQYF. The CDR3 DNA reads as TGTGCCATCAGTGAGTCGTGGCTAGCGATCGCAGGTACGCAGTATTTT.

This clonotype was recorded many times. The CDR3 DNA follows: TGTGCCAGCAGCCCGGGACTCGGTAATTCACCCCTCCACTTT. Translation: CASSPGLGNSPLHF. V and J are TRBV7-9 and TRBJ1-6; tentatively, D is TRBD1 (5 bases). The CDR3 loop spans 14 amino acids. Trimming removed 5 bases from V and 6 bases from J, with 11 bases in between. Per germline, CDR1 SEHNR and CDR2 FQNEAQ (reference sequence).

This clonotype showed up just a few times. The J gene is TRBJ2-2, the V gene TRBV7-9; 7 bases fit TRBD1. Unmatched junction bases numbered 6, after V lost 5 bases and J lost 6 bases. This CDR3 is built from 14 residues. In germline, CDR1 is SEHNR, CDR2 FQNEAQ (reference sequence). CDR3 protein: CASSMTGQPGELFF. In nucleotides, the CDR3 is TGTGCCAGCAGCATGACGGGACAGCCCGGGGAGCTGTTTTTT.

This clonotype showed up many times. Relative to the germline gene, one junction end is altered; a read error may explain this. CDR3 protein: CASSPPDKEQFF. The DNA of the CDR3 is TGCGCCAGCAGCCCGCCAGACAAGGAGCAGTTCTTC. The V call is TRBV5-1, the J call TRBJ2-1; D gene ambiguous. The germline V gene encodes CDR1 SGHRS and CDR2 YFSETQ. The CDR3 has 12 residues.

This clonotype was detected ten times or more. The chain has TRBV10-3 and TRBJ2-7; 7 nucleotides match TRBD1. This CDR3 has 13 residues. In germline, CDR1 is ENHRY, CDR2 SYGVKD. Trimming took 4 bases from V and 4 from J; bases not matched to a gene: 4. CDR3 residues: CAISGDSGYEQYF. CDR3 nucleotides: TGTGCCATCAGTGGGGACAGTGGTTACGAGCAGTACTTC.

The chain employs TRBV20-1 and TRBJ1-1; the D gene is possibly TRBD1 (5 bases). The CDR3 contains 11 residues. Germline-derived CDR1 and CDR2 are DFQATT and SNEGSKA (reference sequence). Trimming shortened V by 3 bases and J by 5 bases, and 7 bases separated the two germline ends. The CDR3 DNA sequence: TGCAGTGCTAGTAGGGGAACTGAAGCTTTCTTT. Translation: CSASRGTEAFF.

This chain links TRBV19 with TRBJ1-5, with D perhaps matching TRBD1 (5 bases). Per the germline V gene, CDR1 is LNHDA and CDR2 is SQIVND (reference sequence). CDR3 length: 14 amino acids. The V end was cut by 9 bases, the J end by 2 bases, with 14 bases between. CDR3 in amino acids: CASLRTGGNQPQHF. Here the CDR3 DNA reads TGTGCCAGCCTACGCACAGGAGGCAATCAGCCCCAGCATTTT. The full variable domain, its missing parts supplied by reference TRBV19 and TRBJ1-5, is DGGITQSPKYLFRKEGQNVTLSCEQNLNHDAMYWYRQDPGQGLRLIYYSQIVNDFQKGDIAEGYSVSREKKESFPLTVTSAQKNPTAFYLCASLRTGGNQPQHFGDGTRLSIL.

In its sample, this clonotype was seen many times. The chain joins TRBV29-1 to TRBJ2-3; 8 nucleotides align to TRBD2. Trimming at V came to 0 bases and at J to 4 bases, leaving 6 bases not matched to a gene. The CDR3 sequence is 15 residues long. Germline CDR1 SQVTM, CDR2 ANQGSEA. In DNA form, the CDR3 reads TGCAGCGTTGAAGAAGGCGGGAGGTGGGCAGATACGCAGTATTTT. This encodes CSVEEGGRWADTQYF.